This TCR beta chain was observed in a study of T cell responses to AZD1222 COVID-19 vaccine (dated by TCRdb to about 2021). Some background on the complete study: AZD1222 recipients with second doses at about 4 weeks or about 12 weeks were pooled, because spike-specific TCR depth and breadth did not differ between schedules. TCR sequencing was performed for 230 to 250 trial participants, of whom roughly 200 were given two doses of AZD1222 and some 26 were given two doses of MenACWY control vaccine. Trial participants were enrolled into age subgroups of 18-55, 56-69 and 70-plus years, which contained 148, 28 and 57 TCR-sequenced participants, respectively. Overall study outcomes, separate from this receptor: Conclusions about previously exposed vaccinees were limited because only a handful of AZD1222 recipients were SARS-CoV-2 seropositive at baseline. Because no day 14 peak-response samples were available, repertoires were characterized only after the peak T cell response. In the small 56-69-year group, the increase in depth fell short of significance, most likely because of low power. CD4 TCRs associated with the vaccine covered the entire spike protein, and the dominant responses were in regions 160-218 and 743-854. Most participants were white British and females outnumbered males, and the authors suggested that clonal diversity may have been underestimated. After two AZD1222 doses, spike-specific TCR breadth and depth were significantly higher than at day 0 and than in MenACWY recipients. Nearly half of unique spike-specific TCRs reportedly recognized epitopes outside regions mutated in the B.1.351 and B.1.1.7 variants.

Spanning cysteine to phenylalanine, the CDR3 consists of 14 amino acids. The read is trimmed to its CDR3 DNA, 42 bases read in frame from base 1. The germline V gene specifies SGHTA as CDR1 and FQGNSA as CDR2. Trimming takes 2 bases from V and 2 bases from J, and the germline ends sit 9 bases apart. Taken with the paper, the label for time point translates to: baseline before first vaccination. Vaccinee samples were obtained from the UK trials COV001 and COV002, which included a single-blind randomized controlled phase 2/3 trial of AZD1222 (ChAdOx1 nCoV-19) in healthy adults. For TCRbeta chain sequencing, PBMC samples were collected from trial participants at day 0 and at day 28 after the second dose. The CDR3 regions of human TCRbeta chains were subjected to immunosequencing. The paper's data handling went like this. Repertoire TCRs were matched against a reference library of SARS-CoV-2-specific TCRs generated with the MIRA antigen-specificity platform. Breadth meant the fraction of unique TCRs that were SARS-CoV-2-associated, whereas depth meant the fraction of total T cells that were SARS-CoV-2-associated. Using the MIRA data, each spike-specific TCR was assigned both to the spike region to which the TCR was reactive and to a CD4 or CD8 class. Log10-transformed breadth and depth values were compared by one-way ANOVA with Sidak's multiple comparisons tests. Here the immuneACCESS table is served through TCRdb, limited to in-frame sequences with V and J called. Missing clones are a known gap in these copies; in checked studies unresolved V genes cover under half, and the rest lacks a known reason. V, J and clone size are those of that table, while D and trimming were read from the DNA. In this sample the table shows roughly 190,000 clones, around 94% of which occur a single time. Over 1% of the sample lies in the top ten.

This clone was found once. The clone's antigen remains unknown. The sample holds no much larger clone one base away, and base qualities are not on file. Sequenced here: peripheral blood, sampled on day 0 of AZD1222 vaccination. The chain joins TRBV7-2 to TRBJ1-1; the D gene cannot be named for sure. The sequence came from an adult in good health. CDR3 loop: CASSLMRRNTEAFF. The nucleotide sequence is given as TGTGCCAGCAGCTTAATGAGGAGAAACACTGAAGCTTTCTTT.